The present entry profiles one TCR beta chain with its context. Its antigen is as yet unknown. Sequencing was performed with immunoSEQ multiplex PCR; in TCRdb, only in-frame clones are kept and a portion is missing. The data contain approximately 120,000 clones, 70% to 90% of them singletons. The record originates from a study of T cell responses to AZD1222 COVID-19 vaccine. General observations from the study: Clonal diversity may have been underestimated, and the donors were mostly white British, with more females than males. Two AZD1222 administrations were followed by greater Spike-specific TCR breadth and depth.

This CDR3 has 16 amino acids. J was trimmed by 1 base and V by 4 bases; bases with no gene match: 7. Germline-derived CDR1 and CDR2 are LGHDT and YNNKEL (reference sequence). The chain has TRBV3-1 (or the pseudogene TRBV3-2) and TRBJ2-7; 10 bases agree with TRBD2. This TCR came from an adult who received the AZD1222 COVID-19 vaccine. This sample comprised peripheral blood, obtained 28 days after the second AZD1222 dose. The CDR3 coding sequence is TGTGCCAGCAGCCCTACCATTAGCGGGGGGTCCTACGAGCAGTACTTC. This gives the protein CASSPTISGGSYEQYF.